This passage covers 2 T cell receptor beta chains from one sample sequenced in a study of blood T cell repertoires in COVID-19. Libraries were prepared by immunoSEQ multiplex PCR; TCRdb keeps only in-frame clonotypes and omits some of them. The table includes under 200,000 clones, approximately 90% detected once. The sequencing sample was made of peripheral blood. These TCRs come from a man between 45 and 60 years old who had recovered from COVID-19.

A single count supports this clone. Here the CDR3 reads CASSSDRPGELFF. The CDR3 coding sequence is TGTGCCAGCAGTTCCGACAGGCCCGGGGAGCTGTTTTTT. This chain connects TRBV28 to TRBJ2-2; tentative D call: TRBD1 (6 bases). There are 13 residues in the CDR3. CDR1 and CDR2 (germline): MDHEN, SYDVKM. V was shortened by 4 bases and J by 6 bases, with 9 bases between the two germline ends.

The chain has TRBV27 and TRBJ2-2; D is unresolved. Trimming stripped 7 bases from V and 7 bases from J, with 7 bases between. The CDR3 consists of 11 residues. CDR1 MNHEY and CDR2 SMNVEV come from the germline V gene (reference sequence). The CDR3 DNA reads TGTGCCAGCACCTCGCGCGGGGAGCTGTTTTTT. Encoded protein: CASTSRGELFF.